The next 3 T cell receptor beta chains were all read from a single sample in a study of TIL therapy for anti-PD-1-resistant metastatic lung cancer. The time point: pre-treatment sample, taken before nivolumab and TIL therapy. The immunoSEQ assay was v3. The repertoire was sequenced with immunoSEQ multiplex PCR; TCRdb's copy has only in-frame clones and lacks some. The sample has approximately 57,000 clones, roughly 77% seen once. Sequenced material: blood, taken at baseline. The receptors were gathered from a person between 25 and 79 years old with non-small cell lung cancer.

The chain uses TRBV7-2 and TRBJ2-3, with unresolved D. Germline CDR1 SGHTA, CDR2 FQGNSA. The CDR3 is 15 residues long. V gave up 3 bases and J gave up 0 bases, with 10 bases separating them. CDR3 sequence (DNA): TGTGCCAGCAGCTTTAACTTAGGTAGCACAGATACGCAGTATTTT. This encodes CASSFNLGSTDTQYF.

The chain links TRBV18 to TRBJ1-2; 7 bases agree with TRBD1. Germline loops: CDR1 KGHSH, CDR2 LQKENI. CDR3 length: 16 residues. The V segment lost 2 bases and the J segment 5 bases; nucleotides outside the gene matches: 11. The CDR3 nucleotides are TGTGCCAGCTCACCAGGTCCGGGACAGCTTGGGTATGGCTACACCTTC. This translates into CASSPGPGQLGYGYTF.

The chain links TRBV7-2 to TRBJ2-3; D is unclear. V was cut by 2 bases and J by 5 bases, with 11 bases left in between. Germline V gene sequence: CDR1 SGHTA, CDR2 FQGNSA. The CDR3 is made up of 14 amino acids. The CDR3 DNA reads TGTGCCAGCAGCTTATATCGGGCTGGAGATACGCAGTATTTT. Its translation: CASSLYRAGDTQYF.